These 6 T cell receptor beta chains were sequenced from one sample in a study of blood T cell repertoires in COVID-19 (dated by TCRdb to the early 2020s). The method was the immunoSEQ multiplex PCR assay. Sourced from immuneACCESS, this table was stored by TCRdb with only in-frame sequences that have V and J called. A share of the clones is absent; for the studies checked, an unresolved V gene accounts for under half, and the remainder has no known explanation. The sample profile shows 60,000 to 65,000 clones; more than 65% of them were found once. 4% to 5.5% of the sample is taken by the ten largest. What was sequenced was peripheral blood. The source is a human donor in a cohort sampled during active COVID-19.

The gene calls are TRBV30 and TRBJ1-5; 9 bases fit TRBD1. The germline gives CDR1 GTSNPN, CDR2 SVGIG (reference sequence). The CDR3 sequence is 12 residues long. V was clipped by 5 bases and J by 7 bases; unmatched bases: 3. CDR3 DNA sequence: TGTGCCTGGGGGACAGGGCCCCAGCCCCAGCATTTT. This gives the protein CAWGTGPQPQHF.

The gene calls are TRBV6-2 or TRBV6-3 and TRBJ2-7; TRBD1 might be the D (6 bases). V dropped 6 bases and J dropped 2 bases, with 8 bases sitting between them. CDR3 length: 12 residues. Germline V lookup: CDR1 MNHEY, CDR2 SVGEGT. CDR3 sequence (DNA): TGTGCCAGCAGCGGACAGACCTACGAGCAGTACTTC. Protein product: CASSGQTYEQYF.

This chain links TRBV24-1 with TRBJ2-2; 11 bases line up with TRBD1. The CDR3 has 15 amino acids. CDR1 KGHDR and CDR2 SFDVKD come from the germline V gene. The V gene end was trimmed by 9 bases and the J gene end by 6 bases; junction bases not matched to a gene: 8. CDR3 in DNA: TGTGCCACCGAGGAAGGACAGGGGGCCGCCGGGGAGCTGTTTTTT. It is translated as CATEEGQGAAGELFF.

CDR3 in amino acids: CAWSVLGGHYGYTF. CDR3 coding DNA: TGTGCCTGGAGTGTACTGGGGGGACACTATGGCTACACCTTC. This chain joins TRBV30 and TRBJ1-2; a weak D match, TRBD1 (5 bases). This CDR3 is built from 14 residues. Trimming cost V 0 bases and J 3 bases, with 11 bases left between them. The germline gives CDR1 GTSNPN, CDR2 SVGIG (reference sequence).

The CDR3 loop is CASSSGEGANVLTF. The CDR3, as DNA: TGTGCCAGCAGTTCGGGGGAGGGGGCCAACGTCCTGACTTTC. This sequence joins TRBV6-2 or TRBV6-3 and TRBJ2-6; weak D call: TRBD2 (6 bases). V lost 4 bases and J 4 bases, leaving 8 bases between the germline ends. Germline CDR1 and CDR2: MNHEY and SVGEGT. The CDR3 loop spans 14 amino acids.

This clone was counted only a few times. The rearrangement joins TRBV7-8 to TRBJ2-2, with 7 bases aligning to TRBD1. The V gene's germline CDR1 is SGHVS and CDR2 FQNEAQ. The CDR3 is made up of 18 amino acids. Trimming cost V 0 bases and J 2 bases; bases outside gene matches: 9. DNA for the CDR3: TGTGCCAGCAGCTTAGCGCCTCGGAACAGGGGAAACACCGGGGAGCTGTTTTTT. Translated, it gives CASSLAPRNRGNTGELFF.